Listed here are 8 T cell receptor beta chains from one sample, sequenced in a study of identical twins. One entry per CDR3 protein, called by TCRdb with MiXCR from the 5' RACE reads. The table has 1,800,000 or so distinct CDR3 sequences, under 35% seen once. The sample comprised cord blood. These receptors all come from a newborn girl in good health.

The chain links TRBV13 to TRBJ2-7; D is possibly TRBD1 (5 bases). Trimming took 4 bases from V and 6 from J, leaving 16 bases between them. Germline CDR1 and CDR2: PRHDT and FYEKMQ (reference sequence). This CDR3 is 14 amino acids long. The CDR3 loop is CASSYSTESVEQYF. CDR3 in DNA: TGTGCCAGCAGCTACTCGACAGAATCCGTCGAGCAGTACTTC.

The chain employs TRBV6-1 and TRBJ2-4; D could derive from TRBD1 or TRBD2 (5 bases each). TRBJ2-7 matches the DNA end more closely, so the J call is doubtful. The germline gives CDR1 MNHNS, CDR2 SASEGT. The length of the CDR3 is 14 residues. The DNA of the CDR3 is TGTGCCAGCAGAACACCGGGACGGGGCTACGAGCAGTACTTC. Protein product: CASRTPGRGYEQYF.

The chain joins TRBV6-6 to TRBJ2-5; 9 bases line up with TRBD1. V lost 4 bases to trimming and J lost 4 bases; unmatched junction nucleotides: 7. Per the germline V gene, CDR1 is MNHNY and CDR2 is SVGAGI (reference sequence). The CDR3 totals 15 residues. The CDR3 loop is CASSFKQGARETQYF. The CDR3 coding sequence is TGTGCCAGCAGTTTCAAACAGGGGGCGAGAGAGACCCAGTACTTC.

As regards this clonotype: A junction boundary mismatches the germline segment, possibly from a read error. The V call is TRBV2, the J call TRBJ2-3; D unclear. CDR3 length: 13 amino acids. The germline CDR1 and CDR2 sequences are SNHLY and FYNNEI. This chain's CDR3 is CTSSWTTTDTQYF. The CDR3 nucleotides read TGTACCAGCAGCTGGACCACCACAGATACGCAGTATTTT.

This clonotype was observed a few times. The chain recombines TRBV28 with TRBJ1-5; D is uncertain. Germline V CDR1 and CDR2: MDHEN, SYDVKM. This CDR3 has 13 amino acids. The V gene lost 8 bases and the J gene lost 2 bases, with 10 bases spanning the gap. CDR3 coding DNA: TGTGCCAGCGAGGGCGCCGGCAATCAGCCCCAGCATTTT. Translating gives CASEGAGNQPQHF.

The V and J genes are TRBV20-1 and TRBJ2-7, with a possible D match to TRBD1 (5 bases). Looked up from germline, CDR1 is DFQATT and CDR2 is SNEGSKA (reference sequence). The CDR3 loop spans 12 amino acids. Trimming stripped 5 bases from V and 6 bases from J, with 14 bases between. CDR3 amino acids: CSAGTGRVEQYF. In DNA form, the CDR3 reads TGCAGTGCTGGTACAGGTCGGGTCGAGCAGTACTTC.

The chain is built from TRBV29-1 and TRBJ1-2, with D maybe TRBD1 (5 bases). Germline V gives CDR1 SQVTM, CDR2 ANQGSEA. V lost 6 bases and J lost 3, with 11 bases in between. This CDR3 is 12 amino acids long. The CDR3 coding sequence is TGCAGCGTGGAGACAGCCCACTATGGCTACACCTTC. It codes for CSVETAHYGYTF.

The chain has TRBV6-6 and TRBJ2-1; 10 nucleotides align to TRBD2. The CDR3 spans 15 residues. Trimming at V came to 2 bases and at J to 6 bases, leaving 4 bases not matched to a gene. Germline lookup yields CDR1 MNHNY and CDR2 SVGAGI (reference sequence). The CDR3 protein is CASSYPLAGVNEQFF. The CDR3 bases are TGTGCCAGCAGTTACCCCCTAGCGGGAGTCAATGAGCAGTTCTTC.